This TCR beta chain emerged from a study of T cells expressing NK-cell markers. The CDR3 loop spans 15 amino acids. CDR1 is LNHNV and CDR2 is YYDKDF in the germline V gene (reference sequence). TCRdb re-called the 5' RACE reads and catalogs CDR3 proteins one per entry, DNA excluded. This listing includes about 150,000 distinct CDR3 sequences. Sequenced material: blood T cells: a sorted CD56 or NKG2C T cell subset, CD4+ or CD8+ T cells, or bulk PBMC T cells (not recorded which). V and J are TRBV15 and TRBJ2-5; no DNA is available, so the TRBD1 call from TCRdb remains unchecked. The source is a woman between 45 and 60 years old in good health. Here the CDR3 reads CATSPTGGKGETQYF. The full variable domain, with the rest looked up from reference TRBV15 and TRBJ2-5, is DAMVIQNPRYQVTQFGKPVTLSCSQTLNHNVMYWYQQKSSQAPKLLFHYYDKDFNNEADTPDNFQSRRPNTSFCFLDIRSPGLGDTAMYLCATSPTGGKGETQYFGPGTRLLVL.